The 30 T cell receptor beta chains given below trace back to one sample, sequenced in a study of blood T cell repertoires in COVID-19. Measured with immunoSEQ multiplex PCR; TCRdb has only the in-frame clones, and not every one. The data show about 73,000 clones, approximately 88% seen once. The sample was peripheral blood. Receptor source: a man older than 75 with active or convalescent COVID-19.

The V and J genes are TRBV5-4 and TRBJ2-3; a weak D match, TRBD2 (6 bases). The V end lost 4 bases, the J end lost 0 bases, and 6 bases lay between the germline ends. The CDR3 covers 13 residues. The V gene's germline CDR1 is SGHNT and CDR2 YYREEE (reference sequence). CDR3 in DNA: TGTGCCAGCAGCGCGGGAAGCACAGATACGCAGTATTTT. Its protein product is CASSAGSTDTQYF.

This clone was detected only a few times. The gene calls are TRBV28 and TRBJ2-3; 7 bases fit TRBD1. V shed 5 bases, J shed 3 bases, and the junction held 11 bases outside the gene matches. The CDR3 runs 16 residues. CDR1 is MDHEN, CDR2 SYDVKM, per germline. The CDR3 DNA is TGTGCCAGCAGTCCCCAACAGGGGTTTAGGACAGATACGCAGTATTTT. Translation gives CASSPQQGFRTDTQYF. Full variable domain (missing parts from reference TRBV28 and TRBJ2-3): DVKVTQSSRYLVKRTGEKVFLECVQDMDHENMFWYRQDPGLGLRLIYFSYDVKMKEKGDIPEGYSVSREKKERFSLILESASTNQTSMYLCASSPQQGFRTDTQYFGPGTRLTVL.

The genes are TRBV6-5 and TRBJ2-5, with TRBD2 as a possible D gene (6 bases). Per germline, CDR1 MNHEY and CDR2 SVGAGI. V shed 6 bases and J shed 5 bases, with 13 bases lying between them. CDR3 length: 13 amino acids. CDR3 in DNA: TGTGCCAGCAGCTATGGACTATCTGAGACCCAGTACTTC. This encodes CASSYGLSETQYF.

This rearrangement joins TRBV11-3 to TRBJ2-3; the D is unclear. Trimming left V 2 bases short and J 6 bases short, with 6 bases between. Germline V lookup: CDR1 SGHNT, CDR2 YENEEA. The CDR3 is 12 amino acids. The CDR3 bases are TGTGCCAGCAGCTTACTAAAGGATACGCAGTATTTT. Protein: CASSLLKDTQYF.

The chain is built from TRBV11-3 and TRBJ2-7; 11 bases are shared with TRBD1. The germline V gene has CDR1 SGHNT and CDR2 YENEEA. The CDR3 covers 16 residues. V gave up 1 base and J gave up 3 bases; unmatched junction bases: 5. The CDR3 DNA reads as TGTGCCAGCAGCTTAGGAAGCGGGACAGGGGGCTACGAGCAGTACTTC. Protein: CASSLGSGTGGYEQYF.

The chain links TRBV20-1 to TRBJ2-3; 7 bases match TRBD2. The germline V gene encodes CDR1 DFQATT and CDR2 SNEGSKA (reference sequence). The CDR3 is made up of 14 amino acids. Trimming at V came to 3 bases and at J to 6 bases, leaving 9 bases not matched to a gene. CDR3 residues: CSASPAGVTDTQYF. CDR3 DNA: TGCAGTGCTAGTCCGGCGGGAGTAACGGATACGCAGTATTTT.

This clone has just one count. The rearrangement joins TRBV19 to TRBJ1-5; D remains ambiguous. CDR1 LNHDA and CDR2 SQIVND come from the germline V gene (reference sequence). The CDR3 contains 16 residues. Trimming stripped 5 bases from V and 6 bases from J, with 20 bases between. CDR3 sequence: CASSLRALTAGQPQHF. In nucleotides, the CDR3 is TGTGCCAGTAGTCTCCGGGCCCTCACGGCGGGTCAGCCCCAGCATTTT.

The chain is built from TRBV23-1 and TRBJ2-1, with 13 positions matching TRBD2. TRBV23-1 is treated as an ORF (open reading frame) with a function not yet certain. Losses at the gene ends were 0 bases for V and 5 bases for J; bases not matched to a gene: 13. The CDR3 spans 20 residues. The DNA of the CDR3 is TGCGCCAGCAGTCAATCGTTTAGGACTAGCGGGAGTCCAGGCCACAATGAGCAGTTCTTC. This gives the protein CASSQSFRTSGSPGHNEQFF.

In its sample, this clone was seen a few times. V gene TRBV19 combines with J gene TRBJ2-2; 14 positions match TRBD2. The germline gives CDR1 LNHDA, CDR2 SQIVND (reference sequence). The CDR3 covers 18 residues. Trimming took 6 bases from V and 3 from J; bases not matched to a gene: 9. The CDR3 spells CASRSRGLAGEYTGELFF. DNA of the CDR3: TGTGCCAGTAGGAGCAGGGGACTAGCGGGGGAATACACCGGGGAGCTGTTTTTT.

V usage is TRBV7-8 and J usage is TRBJ2-7; the match to TRBD1 covers 7 bases. The CDR3 consists of 17 residues. Trimming cost V 4 bases and J 0 bases; bases outside gene matches: 12. Germline V gene sequence: CDR1 SGHVS, CDR2 FQNEAQ. Here the CDR3 reads CASSSMGLNRGSYEQYF. CDR3 DNA sequence: TGTGCCAGCAGCTCGATGGGGTTGAACAGGGGCTCCTACGAGCAGTACTTC.

A single count supports this clone. V is TRBV23-1 and J is TRBJ2-2, with 11 bases matching TRBD2. TRBV23-1 counts as an open reading frame of uncertain function. The CDR3 has 18 residues. Trimming took 0 bases from V and 4 from J; bases not matched to a gene: 7. CDR3 sequence: CASSQSLSGGAGTGELFF. The CDR3 region has the DNA TGCGCCAGCAGTCAATCGCTTAGCGGGGGGGCCGGCACCGGGGAGCTGTTTTTT.

CDR3 sequence reads: CAIGGGRHNEQFF. CDR3 sequence (DNA): TGTGCCATCGGCGGGGGGCGGCACAATGAGCAGTTCTTC. The chain employs TRBV10-3 and TRBJ2-1; 8 bases are shared with TRBD2. The germline V gene has CDR1 ENHRY and CDR2 SYGVKD. The CDR3 extends over 13 amino acids. Trimming removed 8 bases from V and 5 bases from J; junction bases left unmatched: 5.

V and J are TRBV3-1 (or the pseudogene TRBV3-2) and TRBJ1-1; 10 positions agree with TRBD1. The CDR3 is 13 residues long. Per the germline V gene, CDR1 is LGHDT and CDR2 is YNNKEL (reference sequence). J gave up 6 bases and V 3 bases, and 1 base lay outside the gene matches. CDR3 bases: TGTGCCAGCAGCCAGGACAGGGGGGCTGAAGCTTTCTTT. Translating it yields CASSQDRGAEAFF.

This clone was picked up one time. V is TRBV11-2 and J is TRBJ2-7, with 8 bases aligning to TRBD1. Germline V gene data show CDR1 as SGHAT and CDR2 as FQNNGV. This CDR3 has 14 residues. V gave up 5 bases and J gave up 5 bases; unmatched junction bases: 8. CDR3 DNA sequence: TGTGCCAGCAGCCCCGGACAGGGCATGAACGAGCAGTACTTC. Translated, it gives CASSPGQGMNEQYF.

The V call is TRBV6-5, the J call TRBJ2-7, with D maybe TRBD2 (5 bases). With 4 bases removed from V and 0 bases from J, the gap between germline ends came to 13 bases. The V gene's germline CDR1 is MNHEY and CDR2 SVGAGI. The length of the CDR3 is 15 residues. In DNA form, the CDR3 reads TGTGCCAGCAGTTCCTCGCAGCGGAGCTCCTACGAGCAGTACTTC. Protein sequence: CASSSSQRSSYEQYF.

V gene TRBV14 combines with J gene TRBJ1-6, with D possibly TRBD1 on 6 matching bases. The V end lost 2 bases, the J end lost 5 bases, and 10 bases lay between the germline ends. The CDR3 is 15 residues long. CDR1 and CDR2 (germline): SGHDN, FVKESK. CDR3 sequence: CASSQWGRNNSPLHF. The CDR3 region has the DNA TGTGCCAGCAGCCAATGGGGGCGTAATAATTCACCCCTCCACTTT.

The V gene is TRBV4-2, the J gene TRBJ2-1, with D perhaps matching TRBD2 (5 bases). Trimming removed 1 base at V and 0 bases at J, with 10 bases between. The CDR3 runs 16 residues. Germline V gene sequence: CDR1 LGHNA, CDR2 YNFKEQ. CDR3 protein: CASSQGVTSSYNEQFF. The CDR3 coding sequence is TGTGCCAGCAGCCAAGGGGTTACTAGCTCCTACAATGAGCAGTTCTTC.

The chain links TRBV7-9 to TRBJ1-3; 9 bases map to TRBD1. Looked up from germline, CDR1 is SEHNR and CDR2 is FQNEAQ (reference sequence). V dropped 5 bases and J dropped 3; count of bases not matched to a gene: 8. CDR3 length: 16 amino acids. In nucleotides, the CDR3 is TGTGCCAGCAGCGTCACAGGGGGCCTGGTTGGAAACACCATATATTTT. Protein sequence: CASSVTGGLVGNTIYF.

This chain uses TRBV5-5 with TRBJ1-1; D is possibly TRBD1 (5 bases). CDR3 length: 15 amino acids. The germline V and J ends were trimmed by 0 bases and 5 bases, with 14 bases remaining between them. The germline CDR1 and CDR2 sequences are SGHKS and YYEKEE (reference sequence). The CDR3 DNA reads TGTGCCAGCAGCTTGGTTGCAGGGAGGGATACTGAAGCTTTCTTT. Translation: CASSLVAGRDTEAFF.

This rearrangement joins TRBV18 to TRBJ1-2; 7 bases agree with TRBD1. This CDR3 has 15 residues. Germline V gives CDR1 KGHSH, CDR2 LQKENI. V lost 6 bases to trimming and J lost 0 bases; unmatched junction nucleotides: 7. CDR3 bases: TGTGCCAGCTCCATGGGACAGAGTGCTAACTATGGCTACACCTTC. The encoded protein is CASSMGQSANYGYTF.

The rearrangement uses TRBV2 and TRBJ1-4; 7 bases fit TRBD1. Germline lookup yields CDR1 SNHLY and CDR2 FYNNEI. The CDR3 length is 15 residues. Losses at the gene ends were 4 bases for V and 5 bases for J; bases not matched to a gene: 7. The CDR3 bases are TGTGCCAGCAGTGCCAGACAGGGACACAATGAAAAACTGTTTTTT. Protein: CASSARQGHNEKLFF. The full variable domain, in which reference TRBV2 and TRBJ1-4 provide the parts outside the CDR3, is EPEVTQTPSHQVTQMGQEVILRCVPISNHLYFYWYRQILGQKVEFLVSFYNNEISEKSEIFDDQFSVERPDGSNFTLKIRSTKLEDSAMYFCASSARQGHNEKLFFGSGTQLSVL.

The CDR3 DNA reads as TGTGCCAGCAGTTACTTCCAGCGGAGTGAGCAGTTCTTC. Translated: CASSYFQRSEQFF. The chain links TRBV6-2 or TRBV6-3 to TRBJ2-1; the D gene is possibly TRBD2 (5 bases). This CDR3 is built from 13 residues. CDR1 is MNHEY, CDR2 SVGEGT, per germline. V gave up 1 base and J gave up 9 bases, with 10 bases separating them.

The chain recombines TRBV11-3 with TRBJ2-7, with TRBD1 matching over 8 bases. From germline, CDR1 is SGHNT and CDR2 YENEEA. V lost 6 bases, J lost 7 bases, and 5 bases stayed unmatched. The CDR3 has 12 amino acids. CDR3 coding DNA: TGTGCCAGCAGTGGACAGGGTGCTGAGCAGTACTTC. This translates into CASSGQGAEQYF.

The V and J genes are TRBV5-1 and TRBJ1-1; D is unclear. From germline, CDR1 is SGHRS and CDR2 YFSETQ. V was trimmed by 2 bases and J by 0 bases, leaving 8 bases between them. This CDR3 has 14 residues. CDR3 in DNA: TGCGCCAGCAGCTTAACTGTCCTGAACACTGAAGCTTTCTTT. Encoded protein: CASSLTVLNTEAFF.

V gene TRBV19 combines with J gene TRBJ2-3; 9 bases are a match to TRBD1. With V trimmed by 4 bases and J by 6 bases, 8 bases remained unmatched. Germline V CDR1 and CDR2: LNHDA, SQIVND (reference sequence). This CDR3 region has 15 residues. Here the CDR3 reads CASSRGQGRLDTQYF. As DNA, the CDR3 is TGTGCCAGTAGTAGAGGACAGGGGCGGCTGGATACGCAGTATTTT.

The J gene is TRBJ2-3, the V gene TRBV15; 7 bases map to TRBD1. The CDR3 consists of 14 residues. With 10 bases clipped from V and 2 bases from J, the junction kept 9 bases outside the gene matches. Germline assignment: CDR1 LNHNV and CDR2 YYDKDF (reference sequence). The DNA for the CDR3 is TGTGCCAGCGCACCGGGACAGAACACAGATACGCAGTATTTT. The encoded protein is CASAPGQNTDTQYF.

The chain employs TRBV30 and TRBJ1-1; TRBD1 agrees at 8 bases. The germline V gene has CDR1 GTSNPN and CDR2 SVGIG (reference sequence). J was trimmed by 7 bases and V by 0 bases; bases with no gene match: 4. The CDR3 has 13 residues. The CDR3 region has the DNA TGTGCCTGGAGTGTACGACAGGGGAATGAAGCTTTCTTT. Amino acid sequence: CAWSVRQGNEAFF.

The rearrangement links TRBV5-1 to TRBJ1-6; 7 nucleotides agree with TRBD1. V dropped 6 bases and J dropped 14; count of bases not matched to a gene: 14. The CDR3 has 14 residues. From germline, CDR1 is SGHRS and CDR2 YFSETQ. This CDR3 reads CASKTGQTFAALHF. The CDR3 region has the DNA TGCGCCAGCAAGACGGGACAGACCTTTGCAGCCCTCCACTTT.

This chain connects TRBV27 to TRBJ2-1, with TRBD2 identical over 7 bases. J gave up 7 bases and V 2 bases, and 2 bases lay outside the gene matches. Germline V lookup: CDR1 MNHEY, CDR2 SMNVEV (reference sequence). The CDR3 length is 13 residues. Here the CDR3 DNA reads TGTGCCAGCAGTTTAAGAGCGGGGAATGAGCAGTTCTTC. Translating gives CASSLRAGNEQFF.

This chain connects TRBV5-5 to TRBJ2-7; 7 bases map to TRBD1. The CDR3 has 15 residues. J gave up 0 bases and V 4 bases, and 7 bases lay outside the gene matches. Germline V gene lookup returns CDR1 SGHKS and CDR2 YYEKEE (reference sequence). The CDR3 reads CASSTRTGSSYEQYF. As DNA, the CDR3 is TGTGCCAGCAGCACACGGACAGGAAGCTCCTACGAGCAGTACTTC.